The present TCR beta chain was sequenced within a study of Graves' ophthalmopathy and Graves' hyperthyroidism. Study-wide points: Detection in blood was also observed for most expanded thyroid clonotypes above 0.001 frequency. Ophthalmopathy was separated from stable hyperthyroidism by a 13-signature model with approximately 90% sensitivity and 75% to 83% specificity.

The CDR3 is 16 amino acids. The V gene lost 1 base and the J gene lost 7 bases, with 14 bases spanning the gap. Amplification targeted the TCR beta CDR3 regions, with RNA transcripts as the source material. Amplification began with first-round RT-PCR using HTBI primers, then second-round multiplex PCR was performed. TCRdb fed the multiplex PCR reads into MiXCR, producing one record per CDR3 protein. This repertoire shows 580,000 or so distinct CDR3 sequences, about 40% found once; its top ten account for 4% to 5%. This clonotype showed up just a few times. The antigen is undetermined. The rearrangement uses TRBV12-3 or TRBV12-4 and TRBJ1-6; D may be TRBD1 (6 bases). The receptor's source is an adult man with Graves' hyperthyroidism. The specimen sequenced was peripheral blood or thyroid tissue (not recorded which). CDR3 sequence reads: CASSLDWSGVNSPLHF. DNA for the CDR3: TGTGCCAGCAGTTTAGACTGGTCAGGGGTAAATTCACCCCTCCACTTT.